These 6 T cell receptor beta chains originate from one sample sequenced in a study of blood T cell repertoires in COVID-19. The method was immunoSEQ multiplex PCR; TCRdb's version includes in-frame clones alone and lacks a portion of them. The sample contains under 300,000 clones, about 80% of which appear only once. Sample: PBMCs or T cells enriched from blood (not recorded which). The receptors come from a man aged 50 to 60 who had recovered from COVID-19.

The rearrangement links TRBV5-6 to TRBJ1-2; 7 bases agree with TRBD1. Germline assignment: CDR1 SGHDT and CDR2 YYEEEE. The length of the CDR3 is 14 residues. Trimming took 6 bases from V and 4 from J; bases not matched to a gene: 9. The CDR3 protein is CASTDRPVGYGYTF. In DNA form, the CDR3 reads TGTGCCAGCACGGACAGGCCGGTAGGCTATGGCTACACCTTC.

The chain combines TRBV13 with TRBJ1-2; TRBD1 agrees at 7 bases. The CDR3 length is 14 residues. The germline V gene encodes CDR1 PRHDT and CDR2 FYEKMQ (reference sequence). V lost 0 bases and J lost 8; bases outside the gene matches: 6. CDR3 loop: CASSLGTGSGGYTF. The DNA for the CDR3 is TGTGCCAGCAGCTTAGGGACAGGGTCGGGCGGCTACACCTTC. Together with reference TRBV13 and TRBJ1-2, the CDR3 gives the full variable domain: AAGVIQSPRHLIKEKRETATLKCYPIPRHDTVYWYQQGPGQDPQFLISFYEKMQSDKGSIPDRFSAQQFSDYHSELNMSSLELGDSALYFCASSLGTGSGGYTFGSGTRLTVV.

This chain uses TRBV10-1 with TRBJ1-1; 7 nucleotides align to TRBD1. This CDR3 has 15 amino acids. Germline trimming cut 3 bases from V and 1 base from J; bases unmatched to any gene: 5. CDR1 and CDR2 from the germline V gene are WNHNN and SYGVQD (reference sequence). The CDR3 protein is CASSDSGTANTEAFF. The DNA of the CDR3 is TGCGCCAGCAGTGACTCCGGGACAGCGAACACTGAAGCTTTCTTT.

The V gene is TRBV30, the J gene TRBJ2-3; 7 nucleotides match TRBD1. Germline-derived CDR1 and CDR2 are GTSNPN and SVGIG (reference sequence). There are 13 residues in the CDR3. With V trimmed by 0 bases and J by 6 bases, 3 bases remained unmatched. The CDR3 is CAWSVDRADTQYF. In DNA, the CDR3 is TGTGCCTGGAGTGTCGACAGGGCTGATACGCAGTATTTT.

This clone has just one count. The chain is built from TRBV27 and TRBJ2-2, with 12 bases lining up with TRBD1. CDR3 length equals 16 residues. Germline CDR1 reads MNHEY; CDR2 reads SMNVEV (reference sequence). The J segment lost 2 bases and the V segment lost 3 bases, leaving 1 base of the junction unmatched. The CDR3: CASSFGTGGNTGELFF. CDR3 nucleotide sequence: TGTGCCAGCAGTTTCGGGACAGGGGGCAACACCGGGGAGCTGTTTTTT.

The V and J genes are TRBV6-1 and TRBJ1-2; D gene uncertain. This CDR3 comprises 14 residues. Trimming shortened V by 2 bases and J by 4 bases, and 11 bases separated the two germline ends. Germline V CDR1 and CDR2: MNHNS, SASEGT. The DNA for the CDR3 is TGTGCCAGCAGTGAACGTTGGGGAGTCTATGGCTACACCTTC. Protein sequence: CASSERWGVYGYTF.